The 29 T cell receptor beta chains reported below all come from one sample, sequenced in a study of molecular identifiers for immune sequencing clone quantification. TCRdb reprocessed the PCR reads with MiXCR, giving one entry per CDR3 protein. The table has under 600,000 distinct CDR3 sequences, about 25% seen once; the top ten hold 0.7% to 0.9%. Sequencing was done on a sample of naive CD8+ T cells from blood, with Jurkat cell RNA spiked in. Subset specified: FACS-sorted CD8+CD4-CCR7+CD45RA+ naive T cells. Receptors originate from a human donor in good health. Some libraries in this study had Jurkat cell RNA spiked in.

With regard to this clonotype: The CDR3 ends on some other residue instead of the conserved phenylalanine or tryptophan, so this is likely a read error. V usage is TRBV5-6 and J usage is TRBJ1-1; D is unresolved. This CDR3 region has 13 residues. Germline V lookup: CDR1 SGHDT, CDR2 YYEEEE. This CDR3 reads CASSPALNTEAFS. The CDR3 DNA follows: TGCGCCAGCAGCCCGGCCCTAAACACTGAAGCTTTCTCT.

This clonotype was found many times. CDR3 coding DNA: TGTGCCAGCAGCTTAGGTCACGAAGTTGAAGCTTTCTTT. This encodes CASSLGHEVEAFF. This sequence joins TRBV13 and TRBJ1-1; D is ambiguous. This CDR3 has 13 amino acids. V was clipped by 0 bases and J by 7 bases, with 9 bases between them. Germline lookup yields CDR1 PRHDT and CDR2 FYEKMQ (reference sequence).

The chain carries TRBV9 and TRBJ1-4; D unclear. This CDR3 is built from 14 residues. V lost 5 bases, J lost 0 bases, and 8 bases lay in between. In germline, CDR1 is SGDLS, CDR2 YYNGEE. As DNA, the CDR3 is TGTGCCAGCAGTGAAAGAGCAACTAATGAAAAACTGTTTTTT. Its translation: CASSERATNEKLFF.

Turning to this clonotype: This may arise from a read error, as a much more abundant clone is one base away. The chain has TRBV27 and TRBJ1-4; possible D gene TRBD1, 6 bases. CDR1 is MNHEY and CDR2 is SMNVEV in the germline V gene (reference sequence). The CDR3 totals 14 residues. Trimming stripped 8 bases from V and 8 bases from J, with 18 bases between. The CDR3 nucleotides are TGTGCCAGCGGTTCCGGGACATCCTGGGAAAAACTGTTTTTT. Its translation: CASGSGTSWEKLFF.

The table lists this clonotype with a few counts. V gene TRBV9 combines with J gene TRBJ2-7; tentative D call: TRBD1 (5 bases). Germline CDR1 and CDR2: SGDLS and YYNGEE. This CDR3 is built from 15 residues. V lost 0 bases and J lost 4, with 14 bases in between. CDR3 sequence: CASSVGWGPGYEQYF. The CDR3 DNA reads as TGTGCCAGCAGCGTAGGCTGGGGCCCAGGTTACGAGCAGTACTTC. The full variable domain, rest sourced from reference TRBV9 and TRBJ2-7, is DSGVTQTPKHLITATGQRVTLRCSPRSGDLSVYWYQQSLDQGLQFLIQYYNGEERAKGNILERFSAQQFPDLHSELNLSSLELGDSALYFCASSVGWGPGYEQYFGPGTRLTVT.

J is TRBJ2-7 and V is TRBV7-9, with unresolved D. Germline CDR1 SEHNR, CDR2 FQNEAQ (reference sequence). V was trimmed by 4 bases and J by 1 base, leaving 11 bases between them. This CDR3 spans 14 amino acids. The DNA of the CDR3 is TGTGCCAGCAGCTCTAGTGCTGGATCCTACGAGCAGTACTTC. Encoded protein: CASSSSAGSYEQYF.

This chain connects TRBV20-1 to TRBJ1-2; D unclear. The CDR3 runs 14 residues. Germline CDR1 is DFQATT and CDR2 is SNEGSKA (reference sequence). Trimming left V 0 bases short and J 1 base short, with 9 bases between. The CDR3 spells CSARDLSGNYGYTF. CDR3 bases: TGCAGTGCTAGAGATCTGAGTGGTAACTATGGCTACACCTTC.

As for this clonotype: Being one base from a much bigger clone, this may be a read error. The J gene is TRBJ1-1, the V gene TRBV30; no clear D gene. CDR3 length: 15 residues. Germline CDR1 and CDR2: GTSNPN and SVGIG (reference sequence). CDR3 nucleotides: TGTGCCTGGAGTTTACAGCGAACGACGAACGCTGAAGCTTTCTTT. Protein: CAWSLQRTTNAEAFF.

A remark on this clonotype: Because the CDR3 is missing its conserved closing phenylalanine or tryptophan, this is likely a read error. The J gene is TRBJ1-1, the V gene TRBV5-6; TRBD1 might be the D (6 bases). Trimming pared 5 bases from V and 0 bases from J, leaving 14 bases between. The CDR3 runs 15 residues. CDR1 is SGHDT and CDR2 is YYEEEE in the germline V gene. CDR3 amino acids: CASSHDGQLNTEAFS. Here the CDR3 DNA reads TGTGCCAGCAGTCATGACGGACAGCTGAACACTGAAGCTTTCTCC.

The gene calls are TRBV2 and TRBJ2-7; D gene uncertain. The germline V gene encodes CDR1 SNHLY and CDR2 FYNNEI. Between the trimmed V and J ends, which lost 2 bases and 2 bases, there was a span of 10 bases. CDR3 length equals 14 residues. The CDR3 coding sequence is TGTGCCAGCAGTGAAAGTCAGTGCACCTACGAGCAGTACTTC. Protein sequence: CASSESQCTYEQYF.

With respect to this clonotype: A much larger clone sits a single nucleotide away, making a read error possible. Likely a read error: the CDR3 ends without its conserved phenylalanine or tryptophan. DNA of the CDR3: TGCGCCAGCAGCTTGATGGGGTACTTTTTCGAGCCCCAGCATGTT. Protein product: CASSLMGYFFEPQHV. The chain recombines TRBV5-1 with TRBJ1-5; D is ambiguous. V gave up 1 base and J gave up 8 bases, with 16 bases separating them. CDR1 and CDR2 from the germline V gene are SGHRS and YFSETQ. This CDR3 spans 15 amino acids.

This clonotype was counted between two and nine times. The chain is built from TRBV5-1 and TRBJ2-7; D remains ambiguous. V was trimmed by 4 bases and J by 5 bases, leaving 7 bases between them. Looked up from germline, CDR1 is SGHRS and CDR2 is YFSETQ. The CDR3 runs to 11 residues. The chain's CDR3 is CASSGPNEQYF. CDR3 coding DNA: TGCGCCAGCAGCGGCCCCAACGAGCAGTACTTC.

Comments on this clonotype: Likely a read error: the CDR3 ends without its conserved phenylalanine or tryptophan. Because the CDR3's place on the DNA is in doubt, the DNA is left out and the CDR3 is given as listed by TCRdb. The chain is built from TRBV15 and TRBJ1-1. Germline V gives CDR1 LNHNV, CDR2 YYDKDF (reference sequence). Termini included, the CDR3 measures 15 amino acids. The chain's CDR3 is CATSRAWEVITEAFY.

Turning to this clonotype: A much larger clone sits a single nucleotide away, making a read error possible. The CDR3 nucleotides read TGTGCCAGCAGTCCCTCAGGGACAGGGGGCGAAGTGACCCAGTACTTC. It translates to CASSPSGTGGEVTQYF. The gene calls are TRBV12-3 or TRBV12-4 and TRBJ2-5, with 12 bases aligning to TRBD1. V lost 5 bases to trimming and J lost 7 bases; unmatched junction nucleotides: 11. This CDR3 spans 16 amino acids.

The chain couples TRBV20-1 to TRBJ2-7; perhaps D is TRBD1 or TRBD2 (5 bases each). Germline V gives CDR1 DFQATT, CDR2 SNEGSKA (reference sequence). With 2 bases removed from V and 0 bases from J, the gap between germline ends came to 20 bases. This CDR3 is 17 amino acids long. CDR3 residues: CSARNPGTDGDSYEQYF. In DNA form, the CDR3 reads TGCAGTGCTAGAAACCCAGGGACCGACGGTGACTCCTACGAGCAGTACTTC.

With regard to this clonotype: No conserved phenylalanine or tryptophan is present at the end of the CDR3, so a read error is the likely explanation. This chain joins TRBV19 and TRBJ2-5; D is possibly TRBD1 or TRBD2 (6 bases each). In germline, CDR1 is LNHDA, CDR2 SQIVND (reference sequence). V gave up 6 bases and J gave up 4 bases, with 15 bases separating them. This CDR3 is built from 14 residues. The DNA for the CDR3 is TGTGCCAGTAGATCCGTGGGGGGCGGAGAGACCCAGTACTCC. Protein sequence: CASRSVGGGETQYS.

Comments on this clonotype: This may stem from a read error, because a much larger clone lies one nucleotide away. The chain has TRBV7-9 and TRBJ1-1; TRBD1 might be the D (6 bases). V lost 5 bases to trimming and J lost 3 bases, with 13 bases between them. In germline, CDR1 is SEHNR, CDR2 FQNEAQ (reference sequence). The CDR3 runs 14 residues. In DNA form, the CDR3 reads TGTGCCAGCAGCATAGAACAGGGATACACTGAAGCTTTCTTT. Its translation is CASSIEQGYTEAFF. The full variable domain, rest sourced from reference TRBV7-9 and TRBJ1-1, is DTGVSQNPRHKITKRGQNVTFRCDPISEHNRLYWYRQTLGQGPEFLTYFQNEAQLEKSRLLSDRFSAERPKGSFSTLEIQRTEQGDSAMYLCASSIEQGYTEAFFGQGTRLTVV.

This chain connects TRBV9 to TRBJ2-2; the D gene is possibly TRBD2 (6 bases). Germline loops: CDR1 SGDLS, CDR2 YYNGEE. Between the trimmed V and J ends, which lost 0 bases and 0 bases, there was a span of 12 bases. The CDR3 consists of 17 residues. The CDR3 DNA is TGTGCCAGCAGCGTAGAATGGGGACTGGCGAACACCGGGGAGCTGTTTTTT. It is translated as CASSVEWGLANTGELFF.

This clonotype has a handful of counts. The chain employs TRBV12-3 or TRBV12-4 and TRBJ1-4, with TRBD1 identical over 7 bases. V lost 6 bases and J lost 8; bases outside the gene matches: 12. This CDR3 spans 15 amino acids. Here the CDR3 DNA reads TGTGCCAGCAGAAAAGACAGGGCGTTGGACGAAAAACTGTTTTTT. Translating gives CASRKDRALDEKLFF.

This clonotype showed up many times. The chain combines TRBV6-2 or TRBV6-3 with TRBJ2-5, with D possibly called TRBD1 or TRBD2 (5 bases each). V was shortened by 2 bases and J by 0 bases, with 10 bases between the two germline ends. The length of the CDR3 is 15 residues. Germline assignment: CDR1 MNHEY and CDR2 SVGEGT. The CDR3 region has the DNA TGTGCCAGCAGTTACATCGGGACCGACCAAGAGACCCAGTACTTC. Translation gives CASSYIGTDQETQYF.

V gene TRBV10-3 combines with J gene TRBJ1-2, with unresolved D. Per the germline V gene, CDR1 is ENHRY and CDR2 is SYGVKD. The CDR3 contains 15 residues. V was trimmed by 2 bases and J by 4 bases, leaving 14 bases between them. CDR3 region: CAISENPGRVYGYTF. The CDR3 coding sequence is TGTGCCATCAGTGAGAATCCCGGAAGGGTCTATGGCTACACCTTC.

This rearrangement joins TRBV7-6 to TRBJ2-5; no clear D gene. This CDR3 comprises 11 residues. With 4 bases removed from V and 7 bases from J, the gap between germline ends came to 7 bases. The germline gives CDR1 SGHVS, CDR2 FNYEAQ. CDR3 sequence reads: CASSSQRTQYF. The CDR3 DNA sequence: TGTGCCAGCAGCTCCCAGCGGACCCAGTACTTC.

This clonotype was detected only a few times. The rearrangement uses TRBV6-2 or TRBV6-3 and TRBJ2-4; 8 bases are shared with TRBD2. Germline V CDR1 and CDR2: MNHEY, SVGEGT. The length of the CDR3 is 15 residues. V lost 8 bases and J lost 2; bases outside the gene matches: 8. CDR3 sequence: CASVLAGGPKNIQYF. The CDR3 region has the DNA TGTGCCAGCGTCCTTGCGGGGGGTCCCAAAAACATTCAGTACTTC.

For this clonotype: This could be a read error, since a much larger clone is one nucleotide away. The chain combines TRBV7-6 with TRBJ2-5; maybe TRBD1 (6 bases). The CDR3 consists of 16 residues. Trimming took off 5 bases at V and 5 bases at J, with 21 bases between the two ends. Germline CDR1 and CDR2: SGHVS and FNYEAQ. Written as DNA, the CDR3 is TGTGCCAGCAGCCAAAAAACAGGGCCGCAGGGTGAGACCCAGTACTTC. Its translation: CASSQKTGPQGETQYF. The whole variable domain, remainder taken from reference TRBV7-6 and TRBJ2-5, is GAGVSQSPRYKVTKRGQDVALRCDPISGHVSLYWYRQALGQGPEFLTYFNYEAQQDKSGLPNDRFSAERPEGSISTLTIQRTEQRDSAMYRCASSQKTGPQGETQYFGPGTRLLVL.

This clonotype came up a few times. The chain has TRBV13 and TRBJ2-5; 7 bases map to TRBD2. This CDR3 has 16 residues. Trimming removed 5 bases from V and 1 base from J; junction bases left unmatched: 10. Germline CDR1 reads PRHDT; CDR2 reads FYEKMQ (reference sequence). The CDR3 region is CASSPRSGTTQETQYF. In DNA form, the CDR3 reads TGTGCCAGCAGCCCCCGGAGCGGGACTACCCAAGAGACCCAGTACTTC.

There are many counts of this clonotype. V and J are TRBV6-1 and TRBJ2-7, with D perhaps matching TRBD2 (6 bases). The CDR3 loop spans 12 amino acids. With 10 bases removed from V and 3 bases from J, the gap between germline ends came to 13 bases. Per the germline V gene, CDR1 is MNHNS and CDR2 is SASEGT. The CDR3 region has the DNA TGTGCCACGGAAGCGGGTGTCTACGAGCAGTACTTC. Translated, it gives CATEAGVYEQYF.

This clonotype was detected only a few times. The rearrangement links TRBV2 to TRBJ2-1, with D possibly being TRBD1 (6 bases). The CDR3 totals 11 residues. Germline V lookup: CDR1 SNHLY, CDR2 FYNNEI. Written as DNA, the CDR3 is TGTGCTACCGCCCCAGGGGTTGAGCAGTTCTTC. It encodes CATAPGVEQFF.

This clonotype was recorded many times. The chain links TRBV20-1 to TRBJ2-7; 9 nucleotides align to TRBD2. Germline V gene lookup returns CDR1 DFQATT and CDR2 SNEGSKA (reference sequence). Germline trimming cut 6 bases from V and 2 bases from J; bases unmatched to any gene: 5. CDR3 length: 13 amino acids. DNA of the CDR3: TGCAGTGCCTTAGCGGGGGAAGCCTACGAGCAGTACTTC. This gives the protein CSALAGEAYEQYF.

The V and J genes are TRBV11-2 and TRBJ2-7; 10 nucleotides align to TRBD2. This CDR3 spans 15 amino acids. Trimming cost V 0 bases and J 5 bases; bases outside gene matches: 4. The V gene's germline CDR1 is SGHAT and CDR2 FQNNGV. This CDR3 is CASSLDASGRNEQYF. The CDR3 nucleotides read TGTGCCAGCAGCTTAGACGCTAGCGGGAGAAACGAGCAGTACTTC.